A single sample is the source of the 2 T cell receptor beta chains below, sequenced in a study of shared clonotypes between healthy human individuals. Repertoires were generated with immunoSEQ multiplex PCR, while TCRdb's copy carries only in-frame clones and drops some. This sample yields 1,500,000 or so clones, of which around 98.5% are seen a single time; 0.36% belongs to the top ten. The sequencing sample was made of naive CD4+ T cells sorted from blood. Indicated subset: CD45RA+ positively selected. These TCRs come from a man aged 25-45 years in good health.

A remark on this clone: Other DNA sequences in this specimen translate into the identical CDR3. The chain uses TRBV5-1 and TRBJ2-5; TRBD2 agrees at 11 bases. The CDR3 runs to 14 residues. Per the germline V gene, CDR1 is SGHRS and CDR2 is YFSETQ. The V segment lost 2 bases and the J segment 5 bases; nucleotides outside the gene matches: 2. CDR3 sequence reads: CASSLLAGDETQYF. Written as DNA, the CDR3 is TGCGCCAGCAGCTTACTAGCGGGAGACGAGACCCAGTACTTC. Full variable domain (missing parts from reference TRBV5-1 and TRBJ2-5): KAGVTQTPRYLIKTRGQQVTLSCSPISGHRSVSWYQQTPGQGLQFLFEYFSETQRNKGNFPGRFSGRQFSNSRSEMNVSTLELGDSALYLCASSLLAGDETQYFGPGTRLLVL.

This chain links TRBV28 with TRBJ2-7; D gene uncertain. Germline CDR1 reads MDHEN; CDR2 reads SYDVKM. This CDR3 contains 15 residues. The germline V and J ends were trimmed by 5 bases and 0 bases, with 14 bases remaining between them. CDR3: CASSNLRPTSYEQYF. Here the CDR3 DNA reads TGTGCCAGCAGTAACCTCCGTCCTACCTCCTACGAGCAGTACTTC.